The entry below describes one T cell receptor beta chain. The antigen this receptor binds is unknown. The input lacks base qualities; no much larger clone sits a single base away. This sample is drawn from a study of regulatory T cells in long-lasting Graves disease (dated by TCRdb to the early 2020s). General notes on the study: In the newly diagnosed Graves' disease group, patients had been taking antithyroid drugs for less than 3 months. TCR sequencing covered approximately 13 persistent and 20 or so newly diagnosed Graves' disease patients, around 35 samples in total. The study took place in China and was registered as a clinical trial. Peripheral blood TCR sequencing and RNA sequencing compared persistent Graves' disease patients with newly diagnosed Graves' disease patients.

The full study reports these points: The small sample size was acknowledged by the authors as a limitation that may reduce accuracy. A larger number of public clonotypes was shared among persistent patients (approximately 2,500) than among newly diagnosed patients (more than 850). Compared with newly diagnosed patients, patients with persistent Graves' disease had lower TCR Shannon entropy and fewer highly expanded clones, which suggests clonal expansion. Persistent disease showed preferential use of TRBV28, TRBJ1-2 and TRBJ2-5, whereas newly diagnosed disease favored TRBV20-1 and TRBJ2-1. Sequencing and analysis were restricted to the TCR beta chain. Because the primary lesion, thyroid tissue, could not be accessed, the study looked at peripheral blood alone.

Library method: multiplex PCR. This sample was sequenced with an Illumina HiSeq 4000. CDR3 regions were amplified by Arm-PCR with iRepertoire HTBI primers to construct TCR beta libraries. PCR products were gel purified before sequencing. Processing in the source paper ran as follows. Gene usage analysis of CDR3 amino acid clonotypes relied on the approximately 68 TRBV and 14 TRBJ segments identified across samples. COPE and FqMerger were used to merge the filtered high-quality paired reads into contigs. BLAST was used to align contigs to IMGT TRBV, TRBD and TRBJ reference genes, and CDR3 was defined according to IMGT. Any clonotype with a frequency above 0.1% was classified as a highly expanded clone. Shannon entropy served as the measure of repertoire diversity, while the Gini coefficient captured V-J evenness. Public clonotypes were defined as clonotypes shared by more than one individual. TCRdb reworked the public reads: Q25 trimming with fastp, MiXCR clone assembly, productive beta chains retained. Every distinct CDR3 protein forms one entry, paired with its most common genes and DNA. The authors' filters were not applied to this entry. Present in this sample are roughly 350,000 distinct CDR3 sequences, around 15% of which were seen just once. Jointly, the top ten make up 20% to 25% of the sample.

What this sample's time point label stands for: newly diagnosed GD, antithyroid drugs for less than 3 months. For both TCR sequencing and RNA sequencing, RNA was extracted from PBMCs using TRIzol. The diagnosis of Graves' disease was made according to American Thyroid Association guidelines. Patients were recruited from an endocrinology department in Xi'an, China. Each patient gave about 9.1 milliliters of peripheral blood, collected in an EDTA anticoagulant tube. Ficoll Paque Plus density gradient separation was used to isolate PBMCs, and no further T cell sorting was performed. An Agilent 2100 Bioanalyzer and agarose gel were used to assess RNA quality, and a NanoDrop 2000 was used to measure RNA concentration. Based on the germline V gene (reference sequence), the CDR1 and CDR2 sequences are MNHEY and SMNVEV. Relative to germline, V is missing 5 bases and J is missing 3 bases, with 3 bases of the junction outside any gene match. The CDR3 spans 14 residues, from the cysteine through the phenylalanine. The kept DNA is CDR3 alone, 42 bases in frame from the first base.

These data were likewise used in another study, on T cells in Graves' hyperthyroidism and ophthalmopathy. Taken from the second paper: Graves' hyperthyroidism was defined as stable when no progression to ophthalmopathy occurred over 18 months of follow-up. Hyperthyroidism patients were newly diagnosed, had a disease duration of under 2 months, and were aged 18 to 65 years. The study excluded patients with uncontrolled infections, other autoimmune diseases, pregnancy or lactation. Diagnoses relied on clinical symptoms, serum thyroxine and TRAb, thyroid ultrasound and orbital computed tomography. The first round of RT-PCR for the TCR CDR3 was performed with the HTBI primer set and the Qiagen OneStep RT-PCR kit. Most expanded thyroid clonotypes (frequency above 0.001) were also found in blood, which suggests that blood repertoires may mirror thyroid immune responses. A 13 V-J signature model separated ophthalmopathy from stable hyperthyroidism, with roughly 88% sensitivity and approximately 81% specificity in cross-validation and 80%/75% in testing. In validation, the model predicted progression to ophthalmopathy a median of around 6.5 months before onset, with roughly 70% sensitivity and 72.22% specificity. To identify TCR V-J signatures that set the groups apart, the researchers used a discovery cohort of 100 or so patients, made up of 40 to 45 with Graves' ophthalmopathy and 57 with stable Graves' hyperthyroidism. Whether ophthalmopathy could be predicted prospectively was tested in an independent validation cohort made up of 18 to 20 hyperthyroidism patients plus 17 patients who later progressed to ophthalmopathy. The 100 or so discovery patients were randomly divided into training and test sets at a 7:3 ratio. In about 6 Graves' hyperthyroidism patients, the study also compared T-cell repertoires from thyroid tissue with T-cell repertoires from blood. After blood sampling, hyperthyroidism patients were treated with methimazole at a starting dose of 30 mg daily, and ophthalmopathy patients were treated with high-dose intravenous methylprednisolone. The libraries were constructed in a second round of multiplex PCR and then size-selected and purified. Sequencing of the libraries was done on an Illumina HiSeq2000 using paired-end 100 bp reads. SOAPnuke was used to process the raw data, with reads discarded if the reads contained adapters or uncalled bases, had a mean Phred below 15, or lacked an exact constant-primer or identifier match. High-quality paired reads were merged with COPE v1.2.5, and unique nucleotide sequences were defined as clonotypes. Clonotypes were aligned to IMGT TRBV, TRBD and TRBJ reference segments using MiTCR v1.1. The analysis included only V-J combinations with a frequency above 0.0001, which together covered around 99% of the repertoires. A TCS score was defined as the ratio of F50 (clonal expansion) to E x V (chaos), with BLOSUM62-based TCRdist applied between CDR3 peptides within each V-J. Welch's t-statistics and random forest reduced 500 to 650 V-J features to 13, which were used in a naive Bayes classifier (R e1071). Sample size was not statistically predetermined, and blinding of investigators to group allocation was not performed. TCR Vbeta CDR3 sequencing of around 130 peripheral blood samples (more than 40 ophthalmopathy, roughly 74 hyperthyroidism and approximately 17 progressor patients) is reported in the paper.

The TCR comes from a woman aged 18-30 years with Graves disease. Donor details come from another sample of the same person, matched by shared clones. The sequencing used peripheral blood mononuclear cells (PBMCs), collected at new diagnosis, from a patient treated with antithyroid drugs. The chain uses TRBV27 and TRBJ2-2; TRBD1 aligns with 7 central bases. The DNA is as follows: TGTGCCAGCAGTAGACAGGGTGACACCGGGGAGCTGTTTTTT. This gives the protein CASSRQGDTGELFF.